Listed below are T cell receptor beta chains from one sample, sequenced in a study of T cell responses to AZD1222 COVID-19 vaccine. Clones were read by immunoSEQ multiplex PCR, and TCRdb kept only the in-frame ones, dropping some. The top ten hold 0.95% to 1.3% of the sample, which has 180,000 or so clones, 90% to 95% seen once. The starting material was peripheral blood, obtained 28 days after the second dose of the MenACWY control vaccine. These receptors all stem from an adult who received the MenACWY meningococcal vaccine as a control. CDR3s include the opening cysteine and the closing phenylalanine or tryptophan. D genes are given only for firm matches. The listing skips clone size in some rows; elsewhere it reads once, few, many or a size class.

j_call v_call clone_size d_call cdr3_aa cdr3_nt
TRBJ1-1 TRBV7-2 . . CASSLTGPNTEAFF TGTGCCAGCAGCTTAACAGGTCCAAACACTGAAGCTTTCTTT
TRBJ2-2 TRBV3-1/TRBV3-2 . TRBD2 CASSQPPTSGGFPGELFF TGTGCCAGCAGCCAACCCCCGACTAGCGGGGGGTTTCCGGGGGAGCTGTTTTTT
TRBJ2-1 TRBV7-2 . TRBD2 CASSPAGLAGKNEQFF TGTGCCAGCAGTCCAGCTGGTTTAGCGGGCAAAAATGAGCAGTTCTTC
TRBJ1-5 TRBV19 . . CASSFGQVNQPQHF TGTGCCAGTAGTTTCGGGCAGGTCAATCAGCCCCAGCATTTT
TRBJ1-6 TRBV6-2/TRBV6-3 . . CASSGTRNYNSPLHF TGTGCCAGCAGTGGGACAAGGAATTATAATTCACCCCTCCACTTT
TRBJ2-3 TRBV10-3 . . CAISEARSSTDTQYF TGTGCCATCAGTGAGGCCCGGTCCAGCACAGATACGCAGTATTTT
TRBJ2-7 TRBV9 . . CASSVSGAAYEQYF TGTGCCAGCAGCGTATCTGGGGCCGCCTACGAGCAGTACTTC
TRBJ2-1 TRBV10-3 . TRBD1 CAISEQQGARNEQFF TGTGCCATCAGTGAGCAACAGGGGGCTCGGAATGAGCAGTTCTTC
TRBJ1-5 TRBV4-2 . . CASSQDWVSGNQPQHF TGTGCCAGCAGCCAAGATTGGGTTTCGGGCAATCAGCCCCAGCATTTT
TRBJ2-1 TRBV7-9 . . CASSLAWVGALSSYNEQFF TGTGCCAGCAGCTTAGCGTGGGTGGGAGCCTTAAGCTCCTACAATGAGCAGTTCTTC
TRBJ1-1 TRBV7-8 . TRBD1 CASSETGTANTEAFF TGTGCCAGCAGCGAAACCGGGACAGCGAACACTGAAGCTTTCTTT
TRBJ1-1 TRBV10-3 . TRBD1 CAISEPPDRAYTEAFF TGTGCCATCAGTGAGCCTCCGGACAGGGCCTACACTGAAGCTTTCTTT
TRBJ1-5 TRBV19 . TRBD1 CASSGQEARQPQHF TGTGCCAGTAGCGGACAGGAGGCGAGGCAGCCCCAGCATTTT
TRBJ2-3 TRBV20-1 . . CSASRDPQGTDTQYF TGCAGTGCTAGTAGGGACCCGCAGGGGACAGATACGCAGTATTTT
TRBJ2-7 TRBV2 . . CASSQALYYEQYF TGTGCCAGCAGTCAGGCGCTTTATTACGAGCAGTACTTC
TRBJ1-2 TRBV12-5 . . CASGSLARPDTF TGTGCTAGTGGTTCGCTCGCCCGACCTGACACCTTC
TRBJ2-3 TRBV28 once TRBD1 CAIYRGPTDTQYF TGTGCCATCTACAGGGGGCCGACAGATACGCAGTATTTT
TRBJ1-2 TRBV9 . . CASSPQGRATYGYTF TGTGCCAGCAGCCCCCAAGGTAGGGCTACATATGGCTACACCTTC
TRBJ2-2 TRBV6-5 . . CASIKQSHTGELFF TGTGCCAGCATAAAACAGTCGCACACCGGGGAGCTGTTTTTT
TRBJ2-5 TRBV7-2 . . CASSLGSKETQYF TGTGCCAGCAGCTTAGGGTCAAAAGAGACCCAGTACTTC
TRBJ2-2 TRBV7-9 . TRBD2 CASSLAGLARNGELFF TGTGCCAGCAGCTTAGCTGGACTAGCTCGCAACGGGGAGCTGTTTTTT
TRBJ1-6 TRBV3-1/TRBV3-2 once . CASSSAAGSSPLHF TGTGCCAGCAGCTCAGCGGCGGGAAGCTCACCCCTCCACTTT
TRBJ1-1 TRBV4-3 once . CASSEGGNTEAFF TGCGCCAGCAGCGAGGGGGGCAACACTGAAGCTTTCTTT
TRBJ1-4 TRBV27 once . CASADERLAAREKLFF TGTGCCAGCGCGGACGAGCGATTGGCCGCCAGGGAAAAACTGTTTTTT
TRBJ1-1 TRBV4-1 . TRBD1 CASSQGGGGNTEAFF TGCGCCAGCAGCCAAGGAGGGGGCGGTAACACTGAAGCTTTCTTT
TRBJ1-1 TRBV18 . . CASSPQGGGAGTEAFF TGTGCCAGCTCCCCTCAAGGGGGTGGGGCAGGCACTGAAGCTTTCTTT
TRBJ1-1 TRBV2 . . CATVSPGRTEAFF TGTGCCACTGTGTCCCCCGGAAGGACTGAAGCTTTCTTT
TRBJ1-6 TRBV5-1 . . CASSSGATVDSPLHF TGCGCCAGCAGCTCGGGCGCGACAGTGGATTCACCCCTCCACTTT
TRBJ1-6 TRBV5-6 . . CASSLGSVNSPLHF TGTGCCAGCAGCTTGGGCTCTGTCAATTCACCCCTCCACTTT
TRBJ2-1 TRBV7-9 . . CASSNLNGEQFF TGTGCCAGCAGCAACTTGAACGGAGAGCAGTTCTTC
TRBJ1-5 TRBV19 . TRBD1 CASSSRDRFNQPQHF TGTGCCAGTAGTAGCCGGGACAGGTTCAATCAGCCCCAGCATTTT
TRBJ1-5 TRBV2 few . CASSVSGWGQPQHF TGTGCCAGCAGTGTGTCAGGTTGGGGGCAGCCCCAGCATTTT
TRBJ1-2 TRBV5-6 . . CASSSGTLNYGYTF TGTGCCAGCAGCTCCGGGACTCTTAACTATGGCTACACCTTC
TRBJ1-1 TRBV3-1/TRBV3-2 . . CASSQDYFAAFF TGTGCCAGCAGCCAAGACTATTTTGCAGCTTTCTTT
TRBJ1-4 TRBV5-1 once . CASSRGYSGAATNEKLFF TGCGCCAGCAGCCGAGGGTATAGTGGAGCAGCAACTAATGAAAAACTGTTTTTT
TRBJ2-3 TRBV10-3 . . CAIRDGQGTDTQYF TGTGCCATCAGAGATGGGCAGGGAACAGATACGCAGTATTTT
TRBJ2-7 TRBV7-6 . TRBD2 CASSLGPGGGPTYEQYF TGTGCCAGCAGCTTAGGCCCAGGCGGGGGGCCGACCTACGAGCAGTACTTC
TRBJ1-1 TRBV19 . . CASSMGPGRGGGTEAFF TGTGCCAGTAGTATGGGTCCCGGGAGGGGAGGGGGCACTGAAGCTTTCTTT
TRBJ2-7 TRBV6-5 . TRBD1 CASIRQGESEQYF TGTGCCAGCATCCGTCAGGGGGAGTCCGAGCAGTACTTC
TRBJ1-1 TRBV12-3/TRBV12-4 . . CASSLGGAEAFF TGTGCCAGCAGTTTAGGAGGGGCCGAAGCTTTCTTT
TRBJ1-5 TRBV28 . TRBD1 CASSSGQGKNQPQHF TGTGCCAGCAGCTCGGGACAGGGGAAGAATCAGCCCCAGCATTTT